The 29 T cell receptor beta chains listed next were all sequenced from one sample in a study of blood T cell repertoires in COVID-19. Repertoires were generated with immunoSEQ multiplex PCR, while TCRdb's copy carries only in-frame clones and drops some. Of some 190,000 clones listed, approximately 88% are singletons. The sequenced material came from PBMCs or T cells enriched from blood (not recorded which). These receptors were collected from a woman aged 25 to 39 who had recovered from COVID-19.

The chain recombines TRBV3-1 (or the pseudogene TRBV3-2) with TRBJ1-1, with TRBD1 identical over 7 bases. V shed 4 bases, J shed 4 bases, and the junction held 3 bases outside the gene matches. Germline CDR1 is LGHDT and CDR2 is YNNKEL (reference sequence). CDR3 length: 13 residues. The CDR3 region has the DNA TGTGCCAGCAGCCCTCCAGGGGGCACTGAAGCTTTCTTT. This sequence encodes CASSPPGGTEAFF.

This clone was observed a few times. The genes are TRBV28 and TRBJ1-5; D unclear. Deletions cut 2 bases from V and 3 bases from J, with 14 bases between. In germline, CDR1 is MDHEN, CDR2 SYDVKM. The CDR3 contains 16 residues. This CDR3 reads CASSLPRLLANQPQHF. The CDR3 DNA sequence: TGTGCCAGCAGTTTACCCAGACTACTAGCCAATCAGCCCCAGCATTTT. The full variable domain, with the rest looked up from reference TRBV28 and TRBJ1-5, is DVKVTQSSRYLVKRTGEKVFLECVQDMDHENMFWYRQDPGLGLRLIYFSYDVKMKEKGDIPEGYSVSREKKERFSLILESASTNQTSMYLCASSLPRLLANQPQHFGDGTRLSIL.

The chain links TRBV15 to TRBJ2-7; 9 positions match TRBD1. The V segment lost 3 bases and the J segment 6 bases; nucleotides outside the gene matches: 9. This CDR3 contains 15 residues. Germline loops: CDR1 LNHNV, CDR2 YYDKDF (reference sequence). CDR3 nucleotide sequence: TGTGCCACCAGCAGTCCGGGACAGGGCCCAGCCGAGCAGTACTTC. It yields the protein CATSSPGQGPAEQYF.

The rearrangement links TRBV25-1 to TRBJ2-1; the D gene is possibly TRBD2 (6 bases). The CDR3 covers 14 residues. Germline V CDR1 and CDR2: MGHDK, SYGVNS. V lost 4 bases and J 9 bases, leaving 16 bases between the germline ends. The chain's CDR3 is CASSAGATGSEQFF. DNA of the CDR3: TGTGCCAGCAGTGCGGGAGCGACCGGCTCTGAGCAGTTCTTC. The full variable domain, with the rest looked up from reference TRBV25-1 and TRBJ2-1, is EADIYQTPRYLVIGTGKKITLECSQTMGHDKMYWYQQDPGMELHLIHYSYGVNSTEKGDLSSESTVSRIRTEHFPLTLESARPSHTSQYLCASSAGATGSEQFFGPGTRLTVL.

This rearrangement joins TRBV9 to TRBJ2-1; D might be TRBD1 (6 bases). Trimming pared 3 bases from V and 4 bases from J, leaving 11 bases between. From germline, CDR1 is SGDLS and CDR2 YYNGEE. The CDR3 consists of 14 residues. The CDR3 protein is CASSGDNLYNEQFF. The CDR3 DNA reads TGTGCCAGCAGCGGGGACAATCTTTACAATGAGCAGTTCTTC.

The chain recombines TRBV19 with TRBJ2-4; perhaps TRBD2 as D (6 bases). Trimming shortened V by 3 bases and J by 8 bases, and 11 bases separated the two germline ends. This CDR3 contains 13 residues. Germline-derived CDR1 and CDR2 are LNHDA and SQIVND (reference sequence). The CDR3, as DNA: TGTGCCAGTAGTATGGGGGAGGAAGACATTCAGTACTTC. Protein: CASSMGEEDIQYF.

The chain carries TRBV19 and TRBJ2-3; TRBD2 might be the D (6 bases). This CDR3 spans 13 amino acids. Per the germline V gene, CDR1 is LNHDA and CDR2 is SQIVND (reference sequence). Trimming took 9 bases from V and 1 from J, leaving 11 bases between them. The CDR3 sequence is CASSGSRTDTQYF. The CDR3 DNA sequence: TGTGCCAGCTCCGGGAGCCGCACAGATACGCAGTATTTT. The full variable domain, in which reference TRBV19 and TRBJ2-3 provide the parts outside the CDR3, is DGGITQSPKYLFRKEGQNVTLSCEQNLNHDAMYWYRQDPGQGLRLIYYSQIVNDFQKGDIAEGYSVSREKKESFPLTVTSAQKNPTAFYLCASSGSRTDTQYFGPGTRLTVL.

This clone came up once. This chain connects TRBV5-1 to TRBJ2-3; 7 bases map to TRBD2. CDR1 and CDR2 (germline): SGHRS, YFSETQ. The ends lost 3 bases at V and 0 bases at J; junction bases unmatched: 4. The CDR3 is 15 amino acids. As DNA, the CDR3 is TGCGCCAGCAGCTCCAGCGGGAAGAGCACAGATACGCAGTATTTT. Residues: CASSSSGKSTDTQYF.

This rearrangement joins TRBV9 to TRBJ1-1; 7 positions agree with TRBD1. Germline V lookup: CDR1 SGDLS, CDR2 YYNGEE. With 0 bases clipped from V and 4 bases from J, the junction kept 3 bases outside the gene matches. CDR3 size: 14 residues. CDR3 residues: CASSVADRRTEAFF. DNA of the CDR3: TGTGCCAGCAGCGTAGCGGACAGGCGCACTGAAGCTTTCTTT.

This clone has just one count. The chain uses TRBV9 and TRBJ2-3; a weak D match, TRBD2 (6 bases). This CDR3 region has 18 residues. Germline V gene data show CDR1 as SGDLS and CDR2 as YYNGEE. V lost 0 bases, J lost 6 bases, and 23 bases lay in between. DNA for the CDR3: TGTGCCAGCAGCGTAGATGGGGTTCGGGTAGCGGTTGAGGATACGCAGTATTTT. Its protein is CASSVDGVRVAVEDTQYF.

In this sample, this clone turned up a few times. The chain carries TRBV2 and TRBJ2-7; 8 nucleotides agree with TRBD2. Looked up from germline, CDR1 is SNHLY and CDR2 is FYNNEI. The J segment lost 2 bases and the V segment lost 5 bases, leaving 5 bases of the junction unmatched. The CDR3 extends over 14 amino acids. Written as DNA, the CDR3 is TGTGCCAGCAGTACTACGGGAGGGCCCTACGAGCAGTACTTC. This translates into CASSTTGGPYEQYF. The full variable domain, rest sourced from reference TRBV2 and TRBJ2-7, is EPEVTQTPSHQVTQMGQEVILRCVPISNHLYFYWYRQILGQKVEFLVSFYNNEISEKSEIFDDQFSVERPDGSNFTLKIRSTKLEDSAMYFCASSTTGGPYEQYFGPGTRLTVT.

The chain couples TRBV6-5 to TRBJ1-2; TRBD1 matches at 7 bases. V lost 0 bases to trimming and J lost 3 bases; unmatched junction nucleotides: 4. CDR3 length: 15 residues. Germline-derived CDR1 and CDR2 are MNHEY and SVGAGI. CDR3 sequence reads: CASSYSDRAHYGYTF. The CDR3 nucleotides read TGTGCCAGCAGTTACTCAGACAGGGCTCACTATGGCTACACCTTC.

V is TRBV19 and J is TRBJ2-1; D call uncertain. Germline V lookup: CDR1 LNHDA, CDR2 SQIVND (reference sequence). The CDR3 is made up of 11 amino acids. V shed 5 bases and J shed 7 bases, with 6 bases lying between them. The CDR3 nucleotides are TGTGCCAGTAGTGAGCATAATGAGCAGTTCTTC. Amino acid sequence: CASSEHNEQFF.

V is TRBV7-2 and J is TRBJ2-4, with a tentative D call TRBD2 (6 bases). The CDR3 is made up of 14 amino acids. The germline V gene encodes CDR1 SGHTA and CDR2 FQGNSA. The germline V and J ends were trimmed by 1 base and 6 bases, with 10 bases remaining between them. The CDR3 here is CASSLVVAVNIQYF. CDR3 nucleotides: TGTGCCAGCAGCTTAGTCGTAGCGGTAAACATTCAGTACTTC. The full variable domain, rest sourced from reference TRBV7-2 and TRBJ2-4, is GAGVSQSPSNKVTEKGKDVELRCDPISGHTALYWYRQSLGQGLEFLIYFQGNSAPDKSGLPSDRFSAERTGGSVSTLTIQRTQQEDSAVYLCASSLVVAVNIQYFGAGTRLSVL.

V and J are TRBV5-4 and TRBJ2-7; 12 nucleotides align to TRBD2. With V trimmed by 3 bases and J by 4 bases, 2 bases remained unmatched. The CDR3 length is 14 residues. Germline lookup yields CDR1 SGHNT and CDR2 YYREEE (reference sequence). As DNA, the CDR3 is TGTGCCAGCAGCTCTACTAGCGGGAGGTACGAGCAGTACTTC. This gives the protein CASSSTSGRYEQYF. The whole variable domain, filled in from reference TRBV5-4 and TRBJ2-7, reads ETGVTQSPTHLIKTRGQQVTLRCSSQSGHNTVSWYQQALGQGPQFIFQYYREEENGRGNFPPRFSGLQFPNYSSELNVNALELDDSALYLCASSSTSGRYEQYFGPGTRLTVT.

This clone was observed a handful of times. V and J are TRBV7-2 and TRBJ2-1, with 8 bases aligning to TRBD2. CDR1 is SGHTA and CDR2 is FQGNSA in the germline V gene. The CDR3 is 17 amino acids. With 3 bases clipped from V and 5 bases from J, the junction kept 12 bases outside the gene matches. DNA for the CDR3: TGTGCCAGCAGCTTTTCCCGCGGGGGGAGGATTAACAATGAGCAGTTCTTC. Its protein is CASSFSRGGRINNEQFF. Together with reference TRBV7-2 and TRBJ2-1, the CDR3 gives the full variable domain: GAGVSQSPSNKVTEKGKDVELRCDPISGHTALYWYRQSLGQGLEFLIYFQGNSAPDKSGLPSDRFSAERTGGSVSTLTIQRTQQEDSAVYLCASSFSRGGRINNEQFFGPGTRLTVL.

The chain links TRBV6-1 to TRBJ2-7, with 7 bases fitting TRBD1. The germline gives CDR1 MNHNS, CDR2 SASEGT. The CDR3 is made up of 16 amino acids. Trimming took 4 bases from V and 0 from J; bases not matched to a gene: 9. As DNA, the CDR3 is TGTGCCAGCAGTGTGTACACCCAGGGGGACTCCTACGAGCAGTACTTC. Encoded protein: CASSVYTQGDSYEQYF.

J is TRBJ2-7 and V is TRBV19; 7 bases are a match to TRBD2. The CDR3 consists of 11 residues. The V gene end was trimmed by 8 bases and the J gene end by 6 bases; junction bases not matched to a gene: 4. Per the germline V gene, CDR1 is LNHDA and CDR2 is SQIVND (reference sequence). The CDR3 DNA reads TGTGCCAGTTTTGGACTAGGCGAGCAGTACGTC. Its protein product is CASFGLGEQYV.

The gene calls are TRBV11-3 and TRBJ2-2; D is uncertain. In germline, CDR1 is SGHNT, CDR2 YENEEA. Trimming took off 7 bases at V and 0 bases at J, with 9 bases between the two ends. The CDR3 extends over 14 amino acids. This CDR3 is CASTPDSNTGELFF. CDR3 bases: TGTGCCAGCACTCCCGACTCGAACACCGGGGAGCTGTTTTTT.

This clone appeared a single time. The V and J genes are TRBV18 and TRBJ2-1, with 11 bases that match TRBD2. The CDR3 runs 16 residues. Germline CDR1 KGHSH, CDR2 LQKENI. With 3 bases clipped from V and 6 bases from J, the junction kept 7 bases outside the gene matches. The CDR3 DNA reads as TGTGCCAGCTCACCGCCGGGACTAGCGGTTGGCAATGAGCAGTTCTTC. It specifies CASSPPGLAVGNEQFF.

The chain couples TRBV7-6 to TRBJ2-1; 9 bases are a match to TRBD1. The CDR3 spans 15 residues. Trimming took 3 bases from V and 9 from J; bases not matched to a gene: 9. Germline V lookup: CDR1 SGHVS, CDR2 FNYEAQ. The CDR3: CASSFRTGVSGEQFF. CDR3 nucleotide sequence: TGTGCCAGCAGCTTCCGGACAGGGGTTTCCGGTGAGCAGTTCTTC.

This chain's CDR3 is CASSTPPGTTRSSGELFF. Written as DNA, the CDR3 is TGTGCCAGCAGCACGCCCCCGGGGACTACCCGGAGCTCCGGGGAGCTGTTTTTT. The rearrangement links TRBV9 to TRBJ2-2; TRBD2 matches 7 bases. The CDR3 is 18 residues long. V was clipped by 4 bases and J by 6 bases; unmatched bases: 18. Per germline, CDR1 SGDLS and CDR2 YYNGEE.

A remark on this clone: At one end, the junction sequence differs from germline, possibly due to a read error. The DNA for the CDR3 is TGTGCTAGCAGCCACCCCCTGACTAGCGGGGGCTACAATGAGCAGTTCTTC. Translation: CASSHPLTSGGYNEQFF. This chain uses TRBV7-7 with TRBJ2-1; 12 bases are a match to TRBD2. Germline V gives CDR1 SSHAT, CDR2 FNYEAQ (reference sequence). The CDR3 length is 17 residues. The full variable domain, in which reference TRBV7-7 and TRBJ2-1 provide the parts outside the CDR3, is GAGVSQSPRYKVTKRGQDVTLRCDPISSHATLYWYQQALGQGPEFLTYFNYEAQPDKSGLPSDRFSAERPEGSISTLTIQRTEQRDSAMYRCASSHPLTSGGYNEQFFGPGTRLTVL.

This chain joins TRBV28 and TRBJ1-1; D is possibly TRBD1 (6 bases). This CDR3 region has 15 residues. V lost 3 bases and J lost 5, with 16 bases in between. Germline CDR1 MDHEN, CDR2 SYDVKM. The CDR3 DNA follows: TGTGCCAGCAGTTTCTTCAGGGGCTCAGGGACTGAAGCTTTCTTT. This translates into CASSFFRGSGTEAFF. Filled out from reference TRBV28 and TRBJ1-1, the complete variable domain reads DVKVTQSSRYLVKRTGEKVFLECVQDMDHENMFWYRQDPGLGLRLIYFSYDVKMKEKGDIPEGYSVSREKKERFSLILESASTNQTSMYLCASSFFRGSGTEAFFGQGTRLTVV.

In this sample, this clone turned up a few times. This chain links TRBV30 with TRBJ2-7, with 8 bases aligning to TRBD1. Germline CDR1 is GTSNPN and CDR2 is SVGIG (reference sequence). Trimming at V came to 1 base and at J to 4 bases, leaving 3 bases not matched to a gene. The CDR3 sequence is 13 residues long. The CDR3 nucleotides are TGTGCCTGGAGTGCAGGACAGGGTTACGAGCAGTACTTC. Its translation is CAWSAGQGYEQYF.

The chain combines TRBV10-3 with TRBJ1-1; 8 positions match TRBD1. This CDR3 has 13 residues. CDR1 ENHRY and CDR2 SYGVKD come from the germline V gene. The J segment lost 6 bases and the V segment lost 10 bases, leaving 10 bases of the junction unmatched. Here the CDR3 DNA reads TGTGCCACCGACAGGGGCCGAACCGCTGAAGCTTTCTTT. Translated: CATDRGRTAEAFF.

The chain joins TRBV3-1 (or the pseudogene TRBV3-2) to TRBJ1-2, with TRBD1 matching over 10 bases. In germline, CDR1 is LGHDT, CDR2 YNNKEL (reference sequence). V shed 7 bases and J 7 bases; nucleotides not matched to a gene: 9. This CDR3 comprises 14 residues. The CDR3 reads CASTLTGGVGGYTF. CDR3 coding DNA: TGTGCCAGCACCCTGACAGGGGGCGTCGGTGGCTACACCTTC.

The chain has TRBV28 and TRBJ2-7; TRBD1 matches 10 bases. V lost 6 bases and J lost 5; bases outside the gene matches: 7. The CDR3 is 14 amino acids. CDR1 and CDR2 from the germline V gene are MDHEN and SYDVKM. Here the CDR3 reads CASSRQGARDEQYV. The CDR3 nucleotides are TGTGCCAGCAGCCGACAGGGGGCGCGGGACGAGCAGTACGTC.

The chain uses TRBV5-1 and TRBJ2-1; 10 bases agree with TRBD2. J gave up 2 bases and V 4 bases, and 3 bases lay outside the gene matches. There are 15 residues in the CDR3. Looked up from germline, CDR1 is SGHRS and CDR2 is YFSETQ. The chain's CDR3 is CASSPGTSAYNEQFF. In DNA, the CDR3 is TGCGCCAGCAGCCCTGGGACTAGCGCCTACAATGAGCAGTTCTTC.